The source of this TCR beta chain is a study of cytomegalovirus exposure and HLA in healthy donors. Points on this clone: Its antigen is undetermined. The same CDR3 can be traced to other DNA sequences in this sample.

Trimming at V came to 6 bases and at J to 0 bases, leaving 5 bases not matched to a gene. Germline V gives CDR1 SQVTM, CDR2 ANQGSEA. The CDR3 is 17 amino acids. The donors were members of the validation cohort, which comprised 120 subjects and was separate from the first cohort of 666 subjects. Broader study findings: Most observed TCR sequences were rare, whereas some public TCRs were detected in many donors.

The repertoire was sequenced with immunoSEQ multiplex PCR; TCRdb's copy has only in-frame clones and lacks some. The data show about 120,000 clones, with about 83% seen just once and 2.1% held by the top ten. This TCR came from a woman in her 30s in good health and CMV-seronegative. Sequencing input: PBMCs. The chain links TRBV29-1 to TRBJ2-1, with TRBD2 identical over 16 bases. The CDR3 sequence: CSVEGLAGGSSYNEQFF. DNA of the CDR3: TGCAGCGTGGAGGGACTAGCGGGGGGGAGCTCCTACAATGAGCAGTTCTTC.